These 30 T cell receptor beta chains were sequenced from one sample in a study of neurological immune-mediated disorders. MiXCR, run by TCRdb on the 5' RACE reads, gives a single entry per CDR3 protein. The sample lists around 27,000 distinct CDR3 sequences; around 16% were seen once. Sequences were obtained from PBMCs. These receptors were collected from a man aged 65 to 79 in good health.

Ten or more counts support this clonotype. This sequence joins TRBV11-1 and TRBJ2-3; 8 bases agree with TRBD2. V lost 2 bases and J lost 4; bases outside the gene matches: 2. CDR1 and CDR2 (germline): SGHAT, FQDESV (reference sequence). This CDR3 region has 14 residues. The CDR3 is CASSLNGGADTQYF. CDR3 nucleotides: TGTGCCAGCAGCTTAAACGGGGGGGCAGATACGCAGTATTTT.

By share, this clonotype counts as medium-sized (0.01 to 0.1%). The rearrangement uses TRBV6-6 and TRBJ1-1; D remains ambiguous. This CDR3 contains 12 residues. Germline CDR1 reads MNHNY; CDR2 reads SVGAGI (reference sequence). The V end was cut by 7 bases, the J end by 11 bases, with 17 bases between. The DNA of the CDR3 is TGTGCCAGCACCCTCGGAGGCCCAGCTGCTTTCTTT. It specifies CASTLGGPAAFF.

Ten or more counts support this clonotype. The chain uses TRBV11-2 and TRBJ2-7; the D gene is possibly TRBD1 (5 bases). CDR1 is SGHAT, CDR2 FQNNGV, per germline. The CDR3 has 14 residues. V lost 2 bases and J 0 bases, leaving 8 bases between the germline ends. CDR3 sequence reads: CASSLQGPSYEQYF. The CDR3 nucleotides read TGTGCCAGCAGCTTACAGGGCCCCTCCTACGAGCAGTACTTC.

This clonotype was found many times. J is TRBJ1-4 and V is TRBV12-3 or TRBV12-4; 7 positions agree with TRBD1. The CDR3 has 15 amino acids. The V gene end was trimmed by 6 bases and the J gene end by 3 bases; junction bases not matched to a gene: 7. The DNA for the CDR3 is TGTGCCAGCAGCCCGCCCAGGGGGGCTAATGAAAAACTGTTTTTT. Protein sequence: CASSPPRGANEKLFF.

The table lists this clonotype with many counts. The J gene is TRBJ2-1, the V gene TRBV25-1, with 7 bases lining up with TRBD1. Germline CDR1 is MGHDK and CDR2 is SYGVNS. CDR3 size: 17 residues. Germline trimming cut 1 base from V and 4 bases from J; bases unmatched to any gene: 10. The CDR3 spells CASSESSRGGSYNEQFF. The DNA of the CDR3 is TGTGCCAGCAGTGAATCCTCCCGAGGGGGCTCGTACAATGAGCAGTTCTTC.

This clonotype was counted many times. This sequence joins TRBV4-3 and TRBJ2-2; possibly TRBD1 or TRBD2 for D (5 bases each). CDR3 length: 15 amino acids. Germline V gene sequence: CDR1 LGHNA, CDR2 YSLEER. V lost 0 bases to trimming and J lost 1 base, with 6 bases between them. In nucleotides, the CDR3 is TGCGCCAGCAGCCAAGATGGGGGGAACACCGGGGAGCTGTTTTTT. Translation: CASSQDGGNTGELFF.

This clonotype was counted only a few times. The gene calls are TRBV9 and TRBJ2-3, with 10 bases fitting TRBD2. CDR1 and CDR2 from the germline V gene are SGDLS and YYNGEE. The CDR3 length is 18 residues. After removal of 0 bases from V and 3 bases from J, the junction contained 10 bases not matched to a gene. CDR3 bases: TGTGCCAGCAGCGTAGACCTAGTACTAGCGGGGCCTACAGATACGCAGTATTTT. Encoded protein: CASSVDLVLAGPTDTQYF.

This clonotype was counted at least ten times. The J gene is TRBJ2-7, the V gene TRBV7-2; D unresolved. Between the trimmed V and J ends, which lost 5 bases and 4 bases, there was a span of 9 bases. This CDR3 contains 12 residues. From germline, CDR1 is SGHTA and CDR2 FQGNSA. CDR3 DNA sequence: TGTGCCAGCAGCCCGTCGGCGTACGAGCAGTACTTC. Translated: CASSPSAYEQYF.

This clonotype has ten or more counts. This sequence joins TRBV20-1 and TRBJ1-2; tentatively, D is TRBD1 (6 bases). Per the germline V gene, CDR1 is DFQATT and CDR2 is SNEGSKA (reference sequence). The CDR3 has 14 residues. The germline V and J ends were trimmed by 2 bases and 8 bases, with 18 bases remaining between them. CDR3 protein: CSARPWGLDTGYTF. CDR3 bases: TGCAGTGCTAGACCTTGGGGGCTGGACACAGGCTACACCTTC.

This sequence joins TRBV29-1 and TRBJ1-1, with a possible D match to TRBD1 (5 bases). V shed 4 bases and J shed 8 bases, with 17 bases lying between them. Germline V gene sequence: CDR1 SQVTM, CDR2 ANQGSEA. The CDR3 runs 13 residues. The CDR3 DNA is TGCAGCGTTGGATGGGGGTGGGGCACCGAAGCTTTCTTT. Protein sequence: CSVGWGWGTEAFF.

This clonotype was counted at least ten times. This chain's CDR3 is CASSDWTGVGGEKLFF. DNA of the CDR3: TGTGCCAGCAGCGACTGGACAGGGGTGGGTGGTGAAAAACTGTTTTTT. V is TRBV5-6 and J is TRBJ1-4; 9 bases match TRBD1. This CDR3 has 16 residues. Trimming at V came to 4 bases and at J to 7 bases, leaving 11 bases not matched to a gene. Germline loops: CDR1 SGHDT, CDR2 YYEEEE. The full variable domain, its missing parts supplied by reference TRBV5-6 and TRBJ1-4, is DAGVTQSPTHLIKTRGQQVTLRCSPKSGHDTVSWYQQALGQGPQFIFQYYEEEERQRGNFPDRFSGHQFPNYSSELNVNALLLGDSALYLCASSDWTGVGGEKLFFGSGTQLSVL.

There are many counts of this clonotype. The chain links TRBV6-6 to TRBJ1-1, with 7 bases identical to TRBD1. V was clipped by 5 bases and J by 0 bases; unmatched bases: 9. The CDR3 sequence is 16 residues long. Germline lookup yields CDR1 MNHNY and CDR2 SVGAGI (reference sequence). The CDR3 DNA reads as TGTGCCAGCAGTCAGCGGGACAGTAGTATGAACACTGAAGCTTTCTTT. The encoded protein is CASSQRDSSMNTEAFF.

This clonotype has just a few counts. The rearrangement uses TRBV20-1 and TRBJ2-7, with TRBD1 identical over 7 bases. The length of the CDR3 is 17 residues. Germline CDR1 and CDR2: DFQATT and SNEGSKA (reference sequence). V gave up 3 bases and J gave up 9 bases; unmatched junction bases: 23. CDR3 nucleotides: TGCAGTGCTAGTCCACTGAACCTTACAGGGGCCACAGGGAGGCAGTACTTC. It codes for CSASPLNLTGATGRQYF.

The sample holds many counts of this clonotype. The gene calls are TRBV10-3 and TRBJ2-3; TRBD2 might be the D (7 bases). The CDR3 has 15 amino acids. Germline CDR1 reads ENHRY; CDR2 reads SYGVKD. Deletions cut 6 bases from V and 3 bases from J, with 16 bases between. CDR3 amino acids: CAISFRGAETDTQYF. CDR3 coding DNA: TGTGCCATCAGCTTTCGGGGGGCAGAGACAGATACGCAGTATTTT.

This clonotype showed up just once. V usage is TRBV6-2 or TRBV6-3 and J usage is TRBJ1-3, with D hard to call. Per the germline V gene, CDR1 is MNHEY and CDR2 is SVGEGT. Trimming left V 0 bases short and J 0 bases short, with 9 bases between. This CDR3 contains 16 residues. CDR3 region: CASSYSSPISGNTIYF. The CDR3 DNA follows: TGTGCCAGCAGTTACTCGAGTCCGATCTCTGGAAACACCATATATTTT.

This clonotype was seen repeatedly, ten times or more. The gene calls are TRBV18 and TRBJ1-1; 7 bases map to TRBD1. Germline V gene sequence: CDR1 KGHSH, CDR2 LQKENI. This CDR3 region has 16 residues. The ends lost 6 bases at V and 4 bases at J; junction bases unmatched: 14. In DNA, the CDR3 is TGTGCCAGCTCGCCCGGCCCCGGACAGGAGGGCACTGAAGCTTTCTTT. Translating it yields CASSPGPGQEGTEAFF.

There are many counts of this clonotype. The rearrangement joins TRBV7-8 to TRBJ2-3; 8 bases map to TRBD2. Germline trimming cut 0 bases from V and 2 bases from J; bases unmatched to any gene: 1. The length of the CDR3 is 15 residues. Germline lookup yields CDR1 SGHVS and CDR2 FQNEAQ. In DNA, the CDR3 is TGTGCCAGCAGCTTAGCAGCGGGGGCCACAGATACGCAGTATTTT. Amino acid sequence: CASSLAAGATDTQYF.

Ten or more counts support this clonotype. This chain joins TRBV5-1 and TRBJ1-1; weak D call: TRBD1 (5 bases). Germline CDR1 SGHRS, CDR2 YFSETQ. CDR3 size: 16 residues. The germline V and J ends were trimmed by 3 bases and 0 bases, with 15 bases remaining between them. The CDR3 protein is CASSSSRGRMNTEAFF. The CDR3 DNA follows: TGCGCCAGCAGCTCGTCGCGGGGCAGGATGAACACTGAAGCTTTCTTT.

J is TRBJ2-6 and V is TRBV4-3; D is undetermined. Trimming took off 0 bases at V and 0 bases at J, with 12 bases between the two ends. CDR1 and CDR2 (germline): LGHNA, YSLEER. The CDR3 length is 18 residues. CDR3 loop: CASSQETISLSGANVLTF. In DNA form, the CDR3 reads TGCGCCAGCAGCCAAGAAACGATTTCCCTCTCTGGGGCCAACGTCCTGACTTTC.

This clonotype has ten or more counts. The CDR3 loop reads CAWAPSRNTEAFF. The CDR3 nucleotides read TGTGCCTGGGCCCCGTCCCGGAACACTGAAGCTTTCTTT. This sequence joins TRBV30 and TRBJ1-1; D is unresolved. Trimming shortened V by 5 bases and J by 1 base, and 11 bases separated the two germline ends. Germline values: CDR1 GTSNPN, CDR2 SVGIG (reference sequence). CDR3 length: 13 amino acids.

This clonotype showed up just once. The CDR3 does not close with the conserved phenylalanine or tryptophan, likely indicating a read error. This rearrangement joins TRBV5-1 to TRBJ1-1, with D possibly TRBD1 on 5 matching bases. Germline assignment: CDR1 SGHRS and CDR2 YFSETQ. There are 14 residues in the CDR3. Trimming removed 4 bases from V and 4 bases from J, with 14 bases in between. CDR3 amino acids: CASSGRTWPTEAFS. The CDR3 bases are TGCGCCAGCAGCGGACGGACATGGCCCACTGAAGCTTTCTCT.

This clonotype came up a few times. The rearrangement links TRBV20-1 to TRBJ2-3; TRBD2 aligns across 11 bases. This CDR3 is 13 amino acids long. Per the germline V gene, CDR1 is DFQATT and CDR2 is SNEGSKA (reference sequence). DNA of the CDR3: TGCAGCAGTAGCGGGGGGGCAACAGATACGCAGTATTTT. It translates to CSSSGGATDTQYF.

The sample holds many counts of this clonotype. Here the CDR3 reads CASSLAGASVDTQYF. The CDR3 DNA is TGCGCCAGCAGCTTGGCCGGGGCCTCAGTAGATACGCAGTATTTT. The chain carries TRBV5-1 and TRBJ2-3; the D gene could be TRBD1 or TRBD2 (5 bases each). CDR3 length: 15 residues. Trimming stripped 0 bases from V and 5 bases from J, with 13 bases between. Germline V gene data show CDR1 as SGHRS and CDR2 as YFSETQ.

The J gene is TRBJ2-1, the V gene TRBV15, with a weak D call TRBD2 (5 bases). Germline loops: CDR1 LNHNV, CDR2 YYDKDF (reference sequence). This CDR3 region has 13 residues. The V gene lost 1 base and the J gene lost 6 bases, with 7 bases spanning the gap. For the CDR3, the DNA is TGTGCCACCAGCAGAGTTCGGGGCAATGAGCAGTTCTTC. Protein sequence: CATSRVRGNEQFF.

The CDR3 DNA reads TGTGCCAGCTCAAAGGGACAGGGCCAGTATGGCTACACCTTC. This codes for CASSKGQGQYGYTF. The chain links TRBV9 to TRBJ1-2, with 9 bases fitting TRBD1. The CDR3 totals 14 residues. Germline CDR1 SGDLS, CDR2 YYNGEE. V lost 7 bases, J lost 5 bases, and 9 bases stayed unmatched.

This clonotype was counted ten times or more. This chain connects TRBV29-1 to TRBJ2-7; TRBD1 might be the D (6 bases). The V end lost 7 bases, the J end lost 5 bases, and 15 bases lay between the germline ends. Germline assignment: CDR1 SQVTM and CDR2 ANQGSEA. This CDR3 region has 12 residues. CDR3 coding DNA: TGCAGCGCTGGGGGCAGGGTGGACGAGCAGTACTTC. The encoded protein is CSAGGRVDEQYF.

This clonotype showed up many times. This rearrangement joins TRBV9 to TRBJ1-2, with a weak D call TRBD1 (6 bases). The V end was cut by 5 bases, the J end by 4 bases, with 15 bases between. CDR3 length equals 14 residues. CDR1 is SGDLS and CDR2 is YYNGEE in the germline V gene. The CDR3 loop is CASRDQGSGYGYTF. The CDR3 DNA reads as TGTGCCAGCAGAGATCAGGGGAGCGGCTATGGCTACACCTTC. Supplemented by reference TRBV9 and TRBJ1-2, the full variable domain reads DSGVTQTPKHLITATGQRVTLRCSPRSGDLSVYWYQQSLDQGLQFLIQYYNGEERAKGNILERFSAQQFPDLHSELNLSSLELGDSALYFCASRDQGSGYGYTFGSGTRLTVV.

The chain is built from TRBV28 and TRBJ2-7; the D is unclear. V was shortened by 1 base and J by 2 bases, with 3 bases between the two germline ends. CDR1 is MDHEN, CDR2 SYDVKM, per germline. The CDR3 has 12 residues. Here the CDR3 reads CASSLYPYEQYF. CDR3 bases: TGTGCCAGCAGTTTATACCCCTACGAGCAGTACTTC.

This clonotype came up many times. The V call is TRBV5-1, the J call TRBJ2-5, with 9 bases fitting TRBD2. This CDR3 comprises 15 residues. CDR1 SGHRS and CDR2 YFSETQ come from the germline V gene. With 4 bases clipped from V and 2 bases from J, the junction kept 6 bases outside the gene matches. The CDR3 DNA reads TGCGCCAGCAGCGAGACTAGCGGCAATCAAGAGACCCAGTACTTC. Translation: CASSETSGNQETQYF.

This clonotype was counted at least ten times. This sequence joins TRBV6-2 or TRBV6-3 and TRBJ2-2; TRBD1 matches at 7 bases. The CDR3 is 17 amino acids. The V gene's germline CDR1 is MNHEY and CDR2 SVGEGT. V shed 6 bases, J shed 0 bases, and the junction held 10 bases outside the gene matches. CDR3 sequence: CASRPDRAPSNTGELFF. Written as DNA, the CDR3 is TGTGCCAGCAGGCCCGACAGGGCCCCTTCGAACACCGGGGAGCTGTTTTTT.